The source of this T cell receptor beta chain is a study of blood T cell repertoires in COVID-19. Only in-frame clones appear in the TCRdb table, and some are missing; sequencing was by immunoSEQ multiplex PCR. The sample lists 250,000 to 350,000 clones; 86% were seen once. This CDR3 has 16 amino acids. With 4 bases clipped from V and 5 bases from J, the junction kept 6 bases outside the gene matches. The germline V gene encodes CDR1 KGHDR and CDR2 SFDVKD. The V and J genes are TRBV24-1 and TRBJ2-3, with 12 bases matching TRBD2. This sequence originates from a woman in her forties or fifties with acute or convalescent COVID-19. The sequencing input was peripheral blood. Here the CDR3 reads CATSESSGRVLDTQYF. The CDR3 nucleotides are TGTGCCACCAGTGAATCTAGCGGGAGGGTCCTAGATACGCAGTATTTT.